This T cell receptor (beta chain) was documented in a study of T cell responses to AZD1222 COVID-19 vaccine. Whole-study findings and limits: Only six or seven AZD1222 recipients were seropositive at baseline.

Germline lookup yields CDR1 SNHLY and CDR2 FYNNEI. Trimming cost V 4 bases and J 5 bases, with 8 bases left between them. The CDR3 covers 12 residues. Repertoires were generated with immunoSEQ multiplex PCR, while TCRdb's copy carries only in-frame clones and drops some. In the table there are about 220,000 clones, about 92% of which are singletons. About this clone itself: Its antigen is currently unknown.

This clonotype was sampled from an adult in good health. The sample consisted of peripheral blood, taken on day 0 of MenACWY control vaccination. The V gene is TRBV2, the J gene TRBJ1-1, with D possibly being TRBD1 (5 bases). CDR3 sequence: CASSAGRTEAFF. CDR3 bases: TGTGCCAGCAGTGCAGGGCGGACTGAAGCTTTCTTT.